Below are 28 T cell receptor beta chains sequenced from a single sample in a study of T cells after yellow fever vaccination. TCRdb reanalysed the 5' RACE reads using MiXCR and keeps one entry per CDR3 protein. The repertoire holds hundreds of thousands of distinct CDR3 sequences, approximately 12% seen once, with over 12% in the top ten. The sample here was PBMCs, taken on the day of the yellow fever booster vaccination. The receptor set was obtained from a man younger than 40 who received the YFV17D yellow fever vaccine.

This clonotype was detected a few times. The rearrangement links TRBV7-9 to TRBJ2-2; a possible D gene is TRBD2 (6 bases). The CDR3 sequence is 15 residues long. The germline gives CDR1 SEHNR, CDR2 FQNEAQ (reference sequence). Trimming took off 3 bases at V and 7 bases at J, with 15 bases between the two ends. The DNA of the CDR3 is TGTGCCAGCAGCTTCGGGGGAAAGCGTGTCGGGGAGCTGTTTTTT. It translates to CASSFGGKRVGELFF. The complete variable domain, with remaining parts taken from reference TRBV7-9 and TRBJ2-2, reads DTGVSQNPRHKITKRGQNVTFRCDPISEHNRLYWYRQTLGQGPEFLTYFQNEAQLEKSRLLSDRFSAERPKGSFSTLEIQRTEQGDSAMYLCASSFGGKRVGELFFGEGSRLTVL.

This clonotype came up many times. The chain employs TRBV7-9 and TRBJ1-2; the D is unclear. Germline CDR1 and CDR2: SEHNR and FQNEAQ (reference sequence). The CDR3 is made up of 14 amino acids. The germline V and J ends were trimmed by 1 base and 3 bases, with 9 bases remaining between them. DNA for the CDR3: TGTGCCAGCAGCTTAGATTTCACACACTATGGCTACACCTTC. Translated, it gives CASSLDFTHYGYTF.

The chain carries TRBV20-1 and TRBJ2-5; weak D call: TRBD2 (5 bases). The CDR3 runs 16 residues. V dropped 2 bases and J dropped 1 base, with 17 bases sitting between them. Germline CDR1 reads DFQATT; CDR2 reads SNEGSKA (reference sequence). CDR3: CSARREPRAFQETQYF. In nucleotides, the CDR3 is TGCAGTGCTAGACGGGAACCCAGAGCCTTCCAAGAGACCCAGTACTTC.

CDR3 loop: CASSFTGGSEAFF. Here the CDR3 DNA reads TGTGCCAGCAGCTTTACAGGGGGCTCTGAAGCTTTCTTT. The V call is TRBV7-3, the J call TRBJ1-1, with TRBD1 identical over 9 bases. CDR1 is SGHTA, CDR2 FQGTGA, per germline. CDR3 length equals 13 residues. V trimming: 3 bases; J trimming: 6 bases; junction bases outside the gene matches: 2.

This chain connects TRBV6-5 to TRBJ2-7; 7 bases align to TRBD1. The CDR3 totals 14 residues. The trim removed 6 bases at V and 1 base at J, leaving 6 bases unmatched. CDR1 is MNHEY, CDR2 SVGAGI, per germline. The CDR3 DNA sequence: TGTGCCAGCAGAACCGGGACAGCGTCCTACGAGCAGTACTTC. It codes for CASRTGTASYEQYF.

The chain recombines TRBV5-1 with TRBJ2-3; TRBD2 matches at 7 bases. The CDR3 loop spans 15 amino acids. V was pared by 3 bases and J by 6 bases, with 10 bases of the junction left unmatched. CDR1 SGHRS and CDR2 YFSETQ come from the germline V gene. Written as DNA, the CDR3 is TGCGCCAGCAGCTCAATTTGGCCGCGGGAGGATACGCAGTATTTT. Its protein product is CASSSIWPREDTQYF.

Only a few counts were recorded for this clonotype. The chain joins TRBV6-2 or TRBV6-3 to TRBJ2-7; a possible D gene is TRBD1 (5 bases). The germline V gene has CDR1 MNHEY and CDR2 SVGEGT. V lost 3 bases and J lost 3, with 18 bases in between. This CDR3 spans 16 amino acids. The CDR3 is CASSYRPQDNNYEQYF. The CDR3, as DNA: TGTGCCAGCAGTTATCGGCCCCAGGACAATAACTACGAGCAGTACTTC.

The chain joins TRBV3-1 to TRBJ2-7; 8 positions agree with TRBD1. Germline assignment: CDR1 LGHDT and CDR2 YNNKEL (reference sequence). V lost 3 bases and J lost 6; bases outside the gene matches: 4. This CDR3 is built from 13 residues. The CDR3 loop reads CASSHGGTGEQYF. CDR3 in DNA: TGTGCCAGCAGCCATGGCGGGACAGGCGAGCAGTACTTC.

The chain uses TRBV24-1 and TRBJ2-1, with D unclear. CDR1 is KGHDR, CDR2 SFDVKD, per germline. V was shortened by 0 bases and J by 4 bases, with 3 bases between the two germline ends. This CDR3 region has 13 residues. The CDR3 bases are TGTGCCACCAGTGATTTGGGATACAATGAGCAGTTCTTC. Protein sequence: CATSDLGYNEQFF.

This clonotype was seen more than once but under ten times. The V and J genes are TRBV28 and TRBJ2-4, with D unclear. Germline CDR1 and CDR2: MDHEN and SYDVKM. Between the trimmed V and J ends, which lost 6 bases and 8 bases, there was a span of 14 bases. The CDR3 is made up of 13 amino acids. CDR3 DNA sequence: TGTGCCAGCAGCCTACGGTCCGCGGACATTCAGTACTTC. As protein: CASSLRSADIQYF.

This clonotype came up a few times. The chain links TRBV9 to TRBJ2-1, with TRBD2 as a possible D gene (6 bases). V lost 3 bases to trimming and J lost 9 bases, with 10 bases between them. The CDR3 is 12 residues long. The germline V gene has CDR1 SGDLS and CDR2 YYNGEE. Written as DNA, the CDR3 is TGTGCCAGCAGCGCCGGACTAACTGAGCAGTTCTTC. Residues: CASSAGLTEQFF.

The V gene is TRBV12-3 or TRBV12-4, the J gene TRBJ2-2, with 10 positions matching TRBD1. The CDR3 has 18 amino acids. The V segment lost 10 bases and the J segment 0 bases; nucleotides outside the gene matches: 14. The CDR3 DNA sequence: TGTGCCATCTGTTTAGAGGGACAGGGGTCGGCGAACACCGGGGAGCTGTTTTTT. Protein product: CAICLEGQGSANTGELFF.

The chain carries TRBV9 and TRBJ2-1; TRBD1 agrees at 12 bases. V lost 4 bases and J lost 13; bases outside the gene matches: 6. The CDR3 is 13 residues long. The germline gives CDR1 SGDLS, CDR2 YYNGEE. The CDR3 DNA follows: TGTGCCAGCAGCTCTGGGACAGGGGGCGTTCAGTTCTTC. As protein: CASSSGTGGVQFF.

The gene calls are TRBV15 and TRBJ2-3; 8 bases are a match to TRBD1. The germline gives CDR1 LNHNV, CDR2 YYDKDF (reference sequence). The CDR3 loop spans 15 amino acids. After removal of 5 bases from V and 3 bases from J, the junction contained 7 bases not matched to a gene. The CDR3 protein is CATSGRQGPTDTQYF. The CDR3 DNA reads TGTGCCACCAGCGGGAGACAGGGGCCAACAGATACGCAGTATTTT.

This clonotype turned up a few times. The chain employs TRBV9 and TRBJ2-3; 8 bases are shared with TRBD1. Germline V lookup: CDR1 SGDLS, CDR2 YYNGEE. V lost 3 bases, J lost 4 bases, and 4 bases stayed unmatched. The CDR3 loop spans 14 amino acids. The CDR3 sequence: CASSAGQGSDTQYF. CDR3 DNA sequence: TGTGCCAGCAGCGCAGGACAGGGATCAGATACGCAGTATTTT. The entire variable domain, with the rest obtained from reference TRBV9 and TRBJ2-3, is as follows: DSGVTQTPKHLITATGQRVTLRCSPRSGDLSVYWYQQSLDQGLQFLIQYYNGEERAKGNILERFSAQQFPDLHSELNLSSLELGDSALYFCASSAGQGSDTQYFGPGTRLTVL.

This clonotype was picked up many times. The CDR3 sequence is CASSLNLPGIQYF. The DNA of the CDR3 is TGTGCCAGCAGCTTAAACTTACCGGGGATTCAGTACTTC. V is TRBV7-9 and J is TRBJ2-4; maybe TRBD2 (5 bases). Germline V gene data show CDR1 as SEHNR and CDR2 as FQNEAQ (reference sequence). With 2 bases removed from V and 10 bases from J, the gap between germline ends came to 12 bases. The CDR3 is 13 amino acids.

This clonotype was recorded a few times. The chain uses TRBV4-3 and TRBJ2-2, with no clear D. The V end was cut by 1 base, the J end by 7 bases, with 4 bases between. The germline V gene encodes CDR1 LGHNA and CDR2 YSLEER. This CDR3 is built from 12 residues. The chain's CDR3 is CASSQGGGELFF. For the CDR3, the DNA is TGCGCCAGCAGCCAAGGTGGCGGGGAGCTGTTTTTT.

For the CDR3, the DNA is TGTGCCAGCAGCGGAGGAAGACAGGGGGAACAAGAGACCCAGTACTTC. Protein product: CASSGGRQGEQETQYF. The genes are TRBV7-8 and TRBJ2-5; 9 bases agree with TRBD1. The germline V gene has CDR1 SGHVS and CDR2 FQNEAQ. With 5 bases clipped from V and 2 bases from J, the junction kept 9 bases outside the gene matches. The CDR3 contains 16 residues.

The chain combines TRBV27 with TRBJ2-1; 9 nucleotides align to TRBD2. Trimming removed 1 base from V and 4 bases from J; junction bases left unmatched: 14. The germline CDR1 and CDR2 sequences are MNHEY and SMNVEV (reference sequence). The length of the CDR3 is 19 residues. The CDR3 DNA follows: TGTGCCAGCAGTTTATACCCGGAAGTACTAGCGGGCAATTACAATGAGCAGTTCTTC. Amino acid sequence: CASSLYPEVLAGNYNEQFF.

V is TRBV3-1 and J is TRBJ2-2; 7 nucleotides line up with TRBD2. In germline, CDR1 is LGHDT, CDR2 YNNKEL (reference sequence). V lost 7 bases and J lost 6; bases outside the gene matches: 8. The CDR3 runs to 14 residues. The CDR3 reads CASTAGTTPGELFF. Written as DNA, the CDR3 is TGTGCCAGCACCGCCGGGACTACCCCCGGGGAGCTGTTTTTT.

There are a few counts of this clonotype. The gene calls are TRBV7-2 and TRBJ2-7; 9 positions match TRBD1. Germline V gives CDR1 SGHTA, CDR2 FQGNSA. The CDR3 extends over 15 amino acids. Germline trimming cut 5 bases from V and 1 base from J; bases unmatched to any gene: 6. Here the CDR3 DNA reads TGTGCCAGCAGCGGAGGGACAGGGATTTCCTACGAGCAGTACTTC. It encodes CASSGGTGISYEQYF.

In the case of this clonotype: One end of the junction is discordant with germline, which a read error may explain. The rearrangement joins TRBV29-1 to TRBJ2-2; D may be TRBD2 (5 bases). Germline lookup yields CDR1 SQVTM and CDR2 ANQGSEA. This CDR3 region has 11 residues. The CDR3 sequence is CSAEGPGEPFF. CDR3 DNA sequence: TGCAGCGCCGAGGGCCCCGGGGAGCCGTTTTTT.

This clonotype showed up many times. This chain joins TRBV20-1 and TRBJ2-1, with D possibly matching TRBD2 (6 bases). CDR1 is DFQATT and CDR2 is SNEGSKA in the germline V gene (reference sequence). With 2 bases removed from V and 4 bases from J, the gap between germline ends came to 15 bases. The CDR3 covers 15 residues. In nucleotides, the CDR3 is TGCAGTGCTAGAAGGTCGGGAGTAACTTACAATGAGCAGTTCTTC. Translating it yields CSARRSGVTYNEQFF.

In this sample, this clonotype turned up a few times. The chain combines TRBV4-2 with TRBJ2-7; 14 nucleotides match TRBD2. CDR3 length: 13 amino acids. CDR1 and CDR2 from the germline V gene are LGHNA and YNFKEQ. V dropped 6 bases and J dropped 8; count of bases not matched to a gene: 3. The CDR3 here is CASRGLAGEKQYF. For the CDR3, the DNA is TGTGCCAGCAGGGGACTAGCGGGAGAAAAGCAGTACTTC.

This clonotype was seen more than once but under ten times. The genes are TRBV28 and TRBJ2-1, with D maybe TRBD1 (5 bases). Between the trimmed V and J ends, which lost 10 bases and 5 bases, there was a span of 15 bases. The CDR3 extends over 13 amino acids. CDR1 is MDHEN, CDR2 SYDVKM, per germline. CDR3 bases: TGTGCCATCAGGGTCCCGCGACACAATGAGCAGTTCTTC. Amino acid sequence: CAIRVPRHNEQFF.

This clonotype was counted a few times. This sequence joins TRBV5-1 and TRBJ1-5; tentative D call: TRBD1 (6 bases). The V and J ends lost 5 bases and 7 bases respectively, with 19 bases between them. Germline loops: CDR1 SGHRS, CDR2 YFSETQ. The CDR3 runs to 15 residues. The CDR3 protein is CASRERSGGGQPQHF. The CDR3 coding sequence is TGCGCCAGCAGGGAGCGCAGTGGGGGCGGGCAGCCCCAGCATTTT.

This clonotype showed up just a few times. V usage is TRBV7-3 and J usage is TRBJ2-3; D might be TRBD2 (6 bases). The CDR3 consists of 15 residues. The V gene's germline CDR1 is SGHTA and CDR2 FQGTGA. Trimming pared 6 bases from V and 7 bases from J, leaving 20 bases between. CDR3 residues: CASSQGTVGVNTQYF. Here the CDR3 DNA reads TGTGCCAGCAGTCAAGGGACTGTGGGTGTAAATACGCAGTATTTT.

This chain connects TRBV7-3 to TRBJ2-5; D is uncertain. The CDR3 length is 13 residues. The germline gives CDR1 SGHTA, CDR2 FQGTGA. Trimming left V 5 bases short and J 4 bases short, with 11 bases between. The CDR3 here is CASSVGIGETQYF. The CDR3 nucleotides read TGTGCCAGCAGCGTAGGGATAGGAGAGACCCAGTACTTC. The variable domain in full, with the rest retrieved from reference TRBV7-3 and TRBJ2-5, is GAGVSQTPSNKVTEKGKYVELRCDPISGHTALYWYRQSLGQGPEFLIYFQGTGAADDSGLPNDRFFAVRPEGSVSTLKIQRTERGDSAVYLCASSVGIGETQYFGPGTRLLVL.